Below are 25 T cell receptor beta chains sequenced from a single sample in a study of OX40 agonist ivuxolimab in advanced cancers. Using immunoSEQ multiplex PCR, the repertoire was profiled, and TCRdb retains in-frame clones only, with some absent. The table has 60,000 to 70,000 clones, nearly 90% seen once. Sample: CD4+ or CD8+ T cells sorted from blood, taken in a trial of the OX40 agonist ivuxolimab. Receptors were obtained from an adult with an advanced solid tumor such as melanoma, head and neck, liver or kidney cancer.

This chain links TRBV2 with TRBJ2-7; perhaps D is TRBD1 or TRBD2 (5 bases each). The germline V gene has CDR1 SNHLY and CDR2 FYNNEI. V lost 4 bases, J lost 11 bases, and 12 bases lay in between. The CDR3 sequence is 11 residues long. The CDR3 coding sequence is TGTGCCAGCAGTGGAGGGACCTGGGAGTACTTC. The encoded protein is CASSGGTWEYF.

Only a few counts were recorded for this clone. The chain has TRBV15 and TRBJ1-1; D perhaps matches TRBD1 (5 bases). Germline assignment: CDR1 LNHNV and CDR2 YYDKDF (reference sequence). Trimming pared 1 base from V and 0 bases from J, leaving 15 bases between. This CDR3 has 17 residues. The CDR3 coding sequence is TGTGCCACCAGCAGAGCCCCACCAGGGAGGTTGAACACTGAAGCTTTCTTT. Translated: CATSRAPPGRLNTEAFF. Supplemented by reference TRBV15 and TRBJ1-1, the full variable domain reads DAMVIQNPRYQVTQFGKPVTLSCSQTLNHNVMYWYQQKSSQAPKLLFHYYDKDFNNEADTPDNFQSRRPNTSFCFLDIRSPGLGDTAMYLCATSRAPPGRLNTEAFFGQGTRLTVV.

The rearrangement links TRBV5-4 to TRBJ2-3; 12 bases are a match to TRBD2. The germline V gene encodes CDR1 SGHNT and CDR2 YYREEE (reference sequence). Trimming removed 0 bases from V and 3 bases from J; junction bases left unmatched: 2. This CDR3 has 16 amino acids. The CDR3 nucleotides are TGTGCCAGCAGCTTGGACCTAGCGGGGGGGACAGATACGCAGTATTTT. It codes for CASSLDLAGGTDTQYF.

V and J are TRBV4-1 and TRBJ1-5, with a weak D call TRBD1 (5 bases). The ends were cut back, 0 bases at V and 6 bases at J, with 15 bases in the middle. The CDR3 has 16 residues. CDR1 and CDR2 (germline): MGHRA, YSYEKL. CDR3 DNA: TGCGCCAGCAGCCAAGATCCTCCCCAGGGTGTTCAGCCCCAGCATTTT. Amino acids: CASSQDPPQGVQPQHF.

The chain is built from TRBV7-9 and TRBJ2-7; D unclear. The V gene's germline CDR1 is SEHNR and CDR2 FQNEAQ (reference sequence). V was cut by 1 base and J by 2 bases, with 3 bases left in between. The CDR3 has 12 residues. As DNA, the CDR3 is TGTGCCAGCAGCTTAGAAACCTACGAGCAGTACTTC. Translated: CASSLETYEQYF.

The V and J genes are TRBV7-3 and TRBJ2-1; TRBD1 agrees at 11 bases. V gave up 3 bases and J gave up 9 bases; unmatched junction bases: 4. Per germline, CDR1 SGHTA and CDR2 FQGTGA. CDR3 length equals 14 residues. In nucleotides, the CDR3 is TGTGCCAGCAGCTTGGGGACAGGGGGTGGTGAGCAGTTCTTC. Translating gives CASSLGTGGGEQFF.

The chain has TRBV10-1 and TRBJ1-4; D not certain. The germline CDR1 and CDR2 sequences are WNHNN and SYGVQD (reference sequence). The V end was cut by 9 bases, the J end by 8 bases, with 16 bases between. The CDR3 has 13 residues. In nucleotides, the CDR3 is TGCGCCAGAATTAAAGGATATGGGGAAAAACTGTTTTTT. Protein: CARIKGYGEKLFF.

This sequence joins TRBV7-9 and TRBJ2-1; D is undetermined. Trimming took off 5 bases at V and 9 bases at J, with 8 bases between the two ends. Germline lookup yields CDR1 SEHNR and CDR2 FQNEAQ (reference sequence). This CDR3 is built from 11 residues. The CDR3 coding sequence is TGTGCCAGCAGCGGCGGCGGTGAGCAGTTCTTC. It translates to CASSGGGEQFF.

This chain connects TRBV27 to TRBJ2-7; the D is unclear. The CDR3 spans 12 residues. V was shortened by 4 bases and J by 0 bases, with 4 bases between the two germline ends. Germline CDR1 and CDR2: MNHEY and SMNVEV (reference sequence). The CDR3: CASSSNSYEQYF. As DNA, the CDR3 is TGTGCCAGCAGTTCTAACTCCTACGAGCAGTACTTC.

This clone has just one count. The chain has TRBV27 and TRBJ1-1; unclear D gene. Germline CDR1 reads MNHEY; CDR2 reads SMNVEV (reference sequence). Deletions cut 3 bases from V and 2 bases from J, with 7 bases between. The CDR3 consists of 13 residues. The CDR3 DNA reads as TGTGCCAGCAGTTTTTGGGGTAACACTGAAGCTTTCTTT. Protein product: CASSFWGNTEAFF.

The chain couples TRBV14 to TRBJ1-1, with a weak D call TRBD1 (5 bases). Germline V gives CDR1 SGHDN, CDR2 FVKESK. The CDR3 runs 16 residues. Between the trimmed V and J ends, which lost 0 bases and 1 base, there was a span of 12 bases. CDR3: CASSQDWRGWNTEAFF. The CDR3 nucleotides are TGTGCCAGCAGCCAAGATTGGCGGGGGTGGAACACTGAAGCTTTCTTT.

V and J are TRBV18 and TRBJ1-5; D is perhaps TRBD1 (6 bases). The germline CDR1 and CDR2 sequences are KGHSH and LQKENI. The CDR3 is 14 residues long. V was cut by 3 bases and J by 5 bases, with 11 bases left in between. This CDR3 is CASSPGGLYQPQHF. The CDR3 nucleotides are TGTGCCAGCTCACCTGGGGGGCTGTATCAGCCCCAGCATTTT. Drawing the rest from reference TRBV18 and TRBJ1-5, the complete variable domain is NAGVMQNPRHLVRRRGQEARLRCSPMKGHSHVYWYRQLPEEGLKFMVYLQKENIIDESGMPKERFSAEFPKEGPSILRIQQVVRGDSAAYFCASSPGGLYQPQHFGDGTRLSIL.

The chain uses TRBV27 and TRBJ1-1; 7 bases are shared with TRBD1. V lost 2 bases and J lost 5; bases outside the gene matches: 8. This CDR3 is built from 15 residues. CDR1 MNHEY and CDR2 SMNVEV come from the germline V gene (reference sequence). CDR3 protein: CASSLIRGGPTEAFF. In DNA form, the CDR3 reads TGTGCCAGCAGTTTAATCCGAGGGGGCCCTACTGAAGCTTTCTTT.

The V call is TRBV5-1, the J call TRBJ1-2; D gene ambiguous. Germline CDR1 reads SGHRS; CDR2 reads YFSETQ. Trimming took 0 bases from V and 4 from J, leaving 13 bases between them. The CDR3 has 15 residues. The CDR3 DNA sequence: TGCGCCAGCAGCTTGGGCTCCAGCTCTCCCTATGGCTACACCTTC. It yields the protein CASSLGSSSPYGYTF.

The CDR3 DNA reads TGTGCCAGCACAACAAGAGGGGTAGCTAACTATGGCTACACCTTC. Its protein is CASTTRGVANYGYTF. This chain connects TRBV27 to TRBJ1-2, with D possibly being TRBD1 (5 bases). V lost 7 bases, J lost 0 bases, and 15 bases lay in between. The germline V gene has CDR1 MNHEY and CDR2 SMNVEV (reference sequence). This CDR3 is 15 amino acids long.

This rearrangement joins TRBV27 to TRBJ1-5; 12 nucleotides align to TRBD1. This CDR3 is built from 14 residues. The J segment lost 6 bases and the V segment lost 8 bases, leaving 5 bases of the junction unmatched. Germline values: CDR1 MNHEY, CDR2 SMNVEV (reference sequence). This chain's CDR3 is CASRDRGLVQPQHF. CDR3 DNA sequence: TGTGCCAGCCGGGACAGGGGGCTAGTTCAGCCCCAGCATTTT.

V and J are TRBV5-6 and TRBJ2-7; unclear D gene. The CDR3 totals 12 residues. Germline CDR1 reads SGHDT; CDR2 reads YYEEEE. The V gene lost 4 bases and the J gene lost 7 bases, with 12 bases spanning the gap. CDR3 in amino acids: CASSNMVGEQYF. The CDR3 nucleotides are TGTGCCAGCAGCAACATGGTCGGGGAGCAGTACTTC.

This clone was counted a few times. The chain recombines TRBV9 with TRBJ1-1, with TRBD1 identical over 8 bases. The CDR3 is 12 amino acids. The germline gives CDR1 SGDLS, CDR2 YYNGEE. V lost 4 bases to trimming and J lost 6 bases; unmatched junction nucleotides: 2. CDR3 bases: TGTGCCAGCAGCACAGGGGGTTCTGAAGCTTTCTTT. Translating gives CASSTGGSEAFF.

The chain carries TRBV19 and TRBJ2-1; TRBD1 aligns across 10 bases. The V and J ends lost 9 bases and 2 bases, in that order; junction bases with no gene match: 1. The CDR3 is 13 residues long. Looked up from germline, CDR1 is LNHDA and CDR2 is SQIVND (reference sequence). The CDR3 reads CASGQGAYNEQFF. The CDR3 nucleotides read TGTGCCAGCGGACAGGGGGCCTACAATGAGCAGTTCTTC.

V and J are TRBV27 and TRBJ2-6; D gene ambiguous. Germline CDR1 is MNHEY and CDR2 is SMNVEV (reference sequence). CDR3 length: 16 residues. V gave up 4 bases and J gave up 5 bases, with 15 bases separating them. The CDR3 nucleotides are TGTGCCAGCAGTTCCCGTACGACCGACAGGGCCAACGTCCTGACTTTC. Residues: CASSSRTTDRANVLTF. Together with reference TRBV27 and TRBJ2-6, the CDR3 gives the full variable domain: EAQVTQNPRYLITVTGKKLTVTCSQNMNHEYMSWYRQDPGLGLRQIYYSMNVEVTDKGDVPEGYKVSRKEKRNFPLILESPSPNQTSLYFCASSSRTTDRANVLTFGAGSRLTVL.

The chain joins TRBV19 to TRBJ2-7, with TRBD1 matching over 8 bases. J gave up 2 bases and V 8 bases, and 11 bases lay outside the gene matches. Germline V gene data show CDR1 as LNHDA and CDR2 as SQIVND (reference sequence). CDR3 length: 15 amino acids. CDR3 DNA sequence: TGTGCCAGTGCCCATGGGGGGACAGGAACCTACGAGCAGTACTTC. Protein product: CASAHGGTGTYEQYF. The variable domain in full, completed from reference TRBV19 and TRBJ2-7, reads DGGITQSPKYLFRKEGQNVTLSCEQNLNHDAMYWYRQDPGQGLRLIYYSQIVNDFQKGDIAEGYSVSREKKESFPLTVTSAQKNPTAFYLCASAHGGTGTYEQYFGPGTRLTVT.

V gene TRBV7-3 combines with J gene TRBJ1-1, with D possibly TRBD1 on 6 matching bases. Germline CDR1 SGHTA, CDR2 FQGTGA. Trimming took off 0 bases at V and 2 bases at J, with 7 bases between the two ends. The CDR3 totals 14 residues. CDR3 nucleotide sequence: TGTGCCAGCAGCTTAACGGGGGCAAACACTGAAGCTTTCTTT. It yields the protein CASSLTGANTEAFF. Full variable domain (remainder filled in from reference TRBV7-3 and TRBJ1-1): GAGVSQTPSNKVTEKGKYVELRCDPISGHTALYWYRQSLGQGPEFLIYFQGTGAADDSGLPNDRFFAVRPEGSVSTLKIQRTERGDSAVYLCASSLTGANTEAFFGQGTRLTVV.

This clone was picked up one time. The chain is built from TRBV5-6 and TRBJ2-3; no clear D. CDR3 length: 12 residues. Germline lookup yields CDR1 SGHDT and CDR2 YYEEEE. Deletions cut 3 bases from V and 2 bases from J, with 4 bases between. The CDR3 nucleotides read TGTGCCAGCAGCTCGATCACAGATACGCAGTATTTT. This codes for CASSSITDTQYF.

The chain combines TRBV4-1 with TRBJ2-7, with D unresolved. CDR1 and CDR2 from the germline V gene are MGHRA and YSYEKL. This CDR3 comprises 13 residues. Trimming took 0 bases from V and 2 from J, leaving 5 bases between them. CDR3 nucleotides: TGCGCCAGCAGCCAAGACGCCCCCTACGAGCAGTACTTC. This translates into CASSQDAPYEQYF.

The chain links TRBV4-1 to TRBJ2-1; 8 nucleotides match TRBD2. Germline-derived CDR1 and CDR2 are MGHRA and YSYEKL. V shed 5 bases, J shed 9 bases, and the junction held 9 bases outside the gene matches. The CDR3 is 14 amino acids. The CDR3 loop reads CASSSYGGAGEQFF. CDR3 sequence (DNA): TGCGCCAGCAGCTCCTACGGGGGGGCCGGTGAGCAGTTCTTC.